This T cell receptor (beta chain) was recorded in a study of response to subunit inactivated influenza vaccine (dated by TCRdb to 2017 to 2018). For the wider study: Deep quantitative T cell receptor repertoire profiling was used in the study to track responses to a trivalent subunit inactivated influenza vaccine. The investigation overall reported the following: According to the authors, only a limited number of new T cells may be recruited by each seasonal influenza vaccination.

The CDR3 starts with the cysteine, ends with the phenylalanine, and has 15 residues. Only the CDR3 portion is preserved as DNA: 45 bases, with reading frame beginning at the first base. Looking up the germline V gene yields CDR1 SGHRS and CDR2 YFSETQ. The method behind the library was RT-PCR. Sequencing instrument: Illumina HiSeq 2500. TCRdb passed the public sequencing reads through fastp at Q25 and MiXCR, retaining productive beta sequences. Rows are unified per CDR3 protein, each entry keeping the most common DNA and genes. The sample table lists about 540,000 distinct CDR3 sequences, around 15% of them with a count of one. The top ten hold around 10% of the sample. The sample holds many counts of this clonotype. Its recognized antigen is unknown. One end of the junction is discordant with germline, which a read error may explain.

The receptor comes from a man over 45 who received an inactivated influenza vaccine. Donor details come from another sample of the same person, matched by shared clones. The chain is encoded by TRBV5-1 joined to TRBJ2-3; 6 matching bases give a weak D call of TRBD2. The sequencing used PBMCs from blood, collected roughly 13 days after vaccination. CDR3 loop: CASSLGGVSTDTQYF. The DNA is TGTGCCAGCAGCTTAGGAGGGGTTTCCACAGATACGCAGTATTTT.